The 7 T cell receptor beta chains listed next were all sequenced from one sample in a study of control samples from healthy donors and cancer patients. Method: immunoSEQ multiplex PCR; TCRdb's copy keeps in-frame clones and lacks some. The sample has about 120,000 clones; about 93% are singletons. The sequencing sample was made of blood. Receptor source: a man under 40 in good health.

The chain uses TRBV29-1 and TRBJ2-5, with D perhaps TRBD1 or TRBD2 (5 bases each). CDR1 and CDR2 from the germline V gene are SQVTM and ANQGSEA. Between the trimmed V and J ends, which lost 2 bases and 6 bases, there was a span of 16 bases. The CDR3 covers 14 residues. The CDR3 is CSVERWGNGKTQYF. Written as DNA, the CDR3 is TGCAGCGTTGAAAGGTGGGGGAACGGGAAGACCCAGTACTTC. Combining the CDR3 with reference TRBV29-1 and TRBJ2-5 gives the whole variable domain SAVISQKPSRDICQRGTSLTIQCQVDSQVTMMFWYRQQPGQSLTLIATANQGSEATYESGFVIDKFPISRPNLTFSTLTVSNMSPEDSSIYLCSVERWGNGKTQYFGPGTRLLVL.

V gene TRBV3-1 (or the pseudogene TRBV3-2) combines with J gene TRBJ1-3, with 10 bases fitting TRBD1. Germline CDR1 is LGHDT and CDR2 is YNNKEL (reference sequence). The CDR3 covers 15 residues. V shed 4 bases and J 4 bases; nucleotides not matched to a gene: 4. This chain's CDR3 is CASSPGTGAGNTIYF. CDR3 coding DNA: TGTGCCAGCAGCCCCGGGACAGGGGCAGGAAACACCATATATTTT.

The count of this clone is one. The gene calls are TRBV24-1 and TRBJ2-3; TRBD2 matches 11 bases. After removal of 1 base from V and 1 base from J, the junction contained 6 bases not matched to a gene. CDR3 length: 18 amino acids. In germline, CDR1 is KGHDR, CDR2 SFDVKD. For the CDR3, the DNA is TGTGCCACCAGTGATTTTTTAGCGGGGGGGCAGGGCACAGATACGCAGTATTTT. As protein: CATSDFLAGGQGTDTQYF.

This chain connects TRBV6-5 to TRBJ2-7; 9 bases map to TRBD1. Germline V gene data show CDR1 as MNHEY and CDR2 as SVGAGI. The length of the CDR3 is 15 residues. J lost 1 base, V lost 6 bases, and 7 bases had no gene match. The CDR3 sequence is CASRNSGTGSYEQYF. CDR3 sequence (DNA): TGTGCCAGCAGAAACTCCGGGACAGGGTCCTACGAGCAGTACTTC.

V usage is TRBV20-1 and J usage is TRBJ2-1; D may be TRBD1 (6 bases). V lost 6 bases and J lost 10, with 16 bases in between. In germline, CDR1 is DFQATT, CDR2 SNEGSKA (reference sequence). CDR3 length: 12 amino acids. The CDR3 nucleotides are TGCAGTGCGAGTGCTTCCGGGACAGAGCAGTTCTTC. Encoded protein: CSASASGTEQFF.

The genes are TRBV5-1 and TRBJ1-1; 9 bases map to TRBD1. Germline CDR1 reads SGHRS; CDR2 reads YFSETQ. Losses at the gene ends were 3 bases for V and 8 bases for J; bases not matched to a gene: 8. The CDR3 loop spans 14 amino acids. The CDR3 reads CASSSTRGTGEAFF. CDR3 bases: TGCGCCAGCAGCTCCACCCGGGGGACAGGGGAAGCTTTCTTT.

This sequence joins TRBV7-9 and TRBJ2-2; D is ambiguous. There are 18 residues in the CDR3. Germline V CDR1 and CDR2: SEHNR, FQNEAQ (reference sequence). V was clipped by 1 base and J by 0 bases, with 15 bases between them. The CDR3 coding sequence is TGTGCCAGCAGCTTAGATTGGCGTCGGGTTACGAACACCGGGGAGCTGTTTTTT. Translation: CASSLDWRRVTNTGELFF.